The rows below give T cell receptor beta chains drawn from one sample of a study of glioma-infiltrating T cells. TCRdb independently ran MiXCR on the multiplex PCR reads; one entry per CDR3 protein. The table records about 110,000 distinct CDR3 sequences, under 30% of them present only once. Sequencing used glioma tissue, nonneoplastic brain tissue, or PBMCs (not recorded which). Receptors originate from a human donor with low-grade glioma or glioblastoma, undergoing nonglioma brain surgery, or in good health (not recorded which). Both conserved end residues are part of each CDR3. The D gene is left open where the match is weak. Size is omitted from some rows. Given values are once, few, many or a class for expanded clones.

CDR3: CASSFEFSKETQYF
DNA: TGTGCCAGCAGCTTCGAGTTTTCTAAAGAGACCCAGTACTTC
J: TRBJ2-5
size: many
D: -
V: TRBV7-2

CDR3: CASSLGTSADTQYF
DNA: TGTGCCAGCAGCTTGGGGACTAGCGCAGATACGCAGTATTTT
J: TRBJ2-3
size: many
D: TRBD2
V: TRBV7-2

CDR3: CASSFYICSARGKVSDNEQFF
DNA: -
J: TRBJ2-1
size: once
D: -
V: TRBV7-2

CDR3: CASSLAFRTDTQYF
DNA: TGTGCCAGCAGCCTAGCGTTCCGCACAGATACGCAGTATTTT
J: TRBJ2-3
size: -
D: -
V: TRBV6-5

CDR3: CASSNRGNIYEQYF
DNA: TGTGCCAGCAGTAACAGGGGCAACATTTACGAGCAGTACTTC
J: TRBJ2-7
size: many
D: TRBD1
V: TRBV14

CDR3: CASSYQLAGGSYEQYF
DNA: TGTGCCAGCAGTTACCAACTAGCGGGCGGCTCCTACGAGCAGTACTTC
J: TRBJ2-7
size: many
D: TRBD2
V: TRBV6-5

CDR3: CASRTGQGAGVGELFF
DNA: TGTGCCAGCAGAACCGGACAGGGGGCTGGCGTCGGGGAGCTGTTTTTT
J: TRBJ2-2
size: few
D: TRBD1
V: TRBV12-3/TRBV12-4

CDR3: CASSLPRAGQTEAFF
DNA: TGTGCCAGCAGCTTACCTCGTGCGGGGCAAACTGAAGCTTTCTTT
J: TRBJ1-1
size: -
D: -
V: TRBV5-4

CDR3: CASSPTGESEAFF
DNA: TGTGCCAGCAGCCCCACAGGGGAATCTGAAGCTTTCTTT
J: TRBJ1-1
size: many
D: TRBD1
V: TRBV7-9

CDR3: CASSLREGAKETQYF
DNA: TGCGCCAGCAGCCTCCGTGAGGGGGCGAAAGAGACCCAGTACTTC
J: TRBJ2-5
size: many
D: TRBD1
V: TRBV4-1

CDR3: CASSLEVAGYTF
DNA: TGTGCCAGCAGCTTAGAGGTAGCAGGCTACACCTTC
J: TRBJ1-2
size: many
D: -
V: TRBV7-9

CDR3: CASSFVPGGYEQYF
DNA: TGTGCCAGCAGTTTTGTGCCAGGGGGGTACGAGCAGTACTTC
J: TRBJ2-7
size: many
D: -
V: TRBV12-3/TRBV12-4

CDR3: CASSLTPTTGRRTQYF
DNA: TGCGCCAGCAGCTTAACCCCAACGACAGGCCGCCGGACCCAGTACTTC
J: TRBJ2-5
size: once
D: -
V: TRBV5-1

CDR3: CASSLVIQGYEQYF
DNA: TGTGCCAGCAGCTTAGTAATACAGGGCTACGAGCAGTACTTC
J: TRBJ2-7
size: many
D: -
V: TRBV7-2

CDR3: CASSLGQSPGNTIYF
DNA: TGTGCCAGCAGTTTAGGACAGTCGCCTGGAAACACCATATATTTT
J: TRBJ1-3
size: -
D: -
V: TRBV12-3/TRBV12-4

CDR3: CASVTPTSGRYNEQFF
DNA: TGTGCCAGCGTAACCCCGACTAGCGGGAGATACAATGAGCAGTTCTTC
J: TRBJ2-1
size: many
D: TRBD2
V: TRBV6-2/TRBV6-3

CDR3: CASSMIRGAFTYEQYF
DNA: TGTGCCAGTAGTATGATCCGGGGCGCGTTCACCTACGAGCAGTACTTC
J: TRBJ2-7
size: -
D: -
V: TRBV19

CDR3: CASSEGLSYGYTF
DNA: TGTGCCAGCAGTGAAGGCCTTAGCTATGGCTACACCTTC
J: TRBJ1-2
size: many
D: -
V: TRBV2

CDR3: CATSDIGRAQPQHF
DNA: TGTGCCACCAGTGATATAGGGAGAGCTCAGCCCCAGCATTTT
J: TRBJ1-5
size: many
D: -
V: TRBV24-1

CDR3: CASSHRANSYEQYF
DNA: TGTGCCAGCAGTCACCGGGCCAACTCCTACGAGCAGTACTTC
J: TRBJ2-7
size: -
D: -
V: TRBV7-9

CDR3: CGAPSRDRGRETKYF
DNA: TGCGGTGCTCCCTCGCGAGACAGGGGGCGAGAGACCAAGTACTTC
J: TRBJ2-5
size: -
D: TRBD1
V: TRBV20-1

CDR3: CASSPKPGGYNEQFF
DNA: TGTGCCAGCAGCCCTAAGCCAGGAGGCTACAATGAGCAGTTCTTC
J: TRBJ2-1
size: many
D: -
V: TRBV14

CDR3: CVSRRFRDRGRYEQYF
DNA: TGTGTTAGCCGACGATTTAGGGACAGGGGGAGATACGAGCAGTACTTC
J: TRBJ2-7
size: -
D: TRBD1
V: TRBV7-2

CDR3: CASSFSQGSGYGYTF
DNA: TGTGCCAGCAGCTTCTCCCAGGGGTCTGGGTATGGCTACACCTTC
J: TRBJ1-2
size: many
D: -
V: TRBV7-9

CDR3: CSAVRASGGYTF
DNA: TGCAGTGCTGTGAGGGCTAGCGGGGGCTACACCTTC
J: TRBJ1-2
size: -
D: -
V: TRBV20-1

CDR3: CASSSRRYTPGHISYEQYF
DNA: TGTGCCAGCAGCTCCCGACGCTACACTCCGGGACATATATCCTACGAGCAGTACTTC
J: TRBJ2-7
size: -
D: -
V: TRBV11-2

CDR3: CASSLTPSQETQYF
DNA: TGTGCCAGCAGTTTGACCCCCTCACAAGAGACCCAGTACTTC
J: TRBJ2-5
size: many
D: -
V: TRBV6-2/TRBV6-3

CDR3: CSVEPTGADYNEQFF
DNA: TGCAGCGTTGAGCCTACAGGGGCAGACTACAATGAGCAGTTCTTC
J: TRBJ2-1
size: many
D: TRBD1
V: TRBV29-1

CDR3: CASSQILASGPYNEQFF
DNA: TGCGCCAGCAGCCAGATACTAGCAAGCGGGCCGTACAATGAGCAGTTCTTC
J: TRBJ2-1
size: many
D: -
V: TRBV4-1

CDR3: CASSLPRGETQYF
DNA: TGTGCCAGTAGCCTGCCCCGAGGGGAGACCCAGTACTTC
J: TRBJ2-5
size: -
D: -
V: TRBV19

CDR3: CASSRTSGWTDTQYF
DNA: TGTGCCAGCAGCCGGACTAGCGGGTGGACAGATACGCAGTATTTT
J: TRBJ2-3
size: many
D: TRBD2
V: TRBV3-1

CDR3: CASSPPSAGTTGETQYF
DNA: TGTGCCAGCTCACCACCTTCGGCAGGTACTACGGGAGAGACCCAGTACTTC
J: TRBJ2-5
size: few
D: -
V: TRBV18

CDR3: CAWSGAWGSEQFF
DNA: TGTGCCTGGAGTGGGGCCTGGGGCAGTGAGCAGTTCTTC
J: TRBJ2-1
size: -
D: -
V: TRBV30

CDR3: CASSLVTGQINYGYTF
DNA: TGTGCCAGCAGTTTAGTGACGGGGCAGATAAACTATGGCTACACCTTC
J: TRBJ1-2
size: many
D: -
V: TRBV28

CDR3: CASSYTADSYEQYF
DNA: TGTGCCAGCAGCTACACCGCGGATTCCTACGAGCAGTACTTC
J: TRBJ2-7
size: -
D: -
V: TRBV7-9

CDR3: CASSWRTEDGTIYF
DNA: TGTGCCAGCAGCTGGCGGACCGAGGACGGCACCATATATTTT
J: TRBJ1-3
size: -
D: -
V: TRBV9

CDR3: CSATQDTTEAFF
DNA: TGCAGTGCTACCCAGGACACCACTGAAGCTTTCTTT
J: TRBJ1-1
size: many
D: -
V: TRBV20-1

CDR3: CASSSPGTVTYGYTF
DNA: TGTGCCAGCAGTTCGCCGGGGACAGTAACTTATGGCTACACCTTC
J: TRBJ1-2
size: -
D: TRBD1
V: TRBV28

CDR3: CSASEGQALPHYEQYF
DNA: TGCAGTGCTAGCGAGGGACAGGCGCTTCCCCACTACGAGCAGTACTTC
J: TRBJ2-7
size: many
D: TRBD1
V: TRBV20-1

CDR3: CASRPPSGRSYNEQFF
DNA: TGTGCCAGCAGACCCCCTAGCGGACGCTCCTACAATGAGCAGTTCTTC
J: TRBJ2-1
size: -
D: TRBD2
V: TRBV7-2

CDR3: CASRRSGTGTGNIQYF
DNA: TGTGCCAGTAGGAGATCCGGGACAGGGACGGGAAACATTCAGTACTTC
J: TRBJ2-4
size: -
D: TRBD1
V: TRBV19

CDR3: CASSLWGDQETQYF
DNA: TGTGCCAGCAGTTTATGGGGGGACCAAGAGACCCAGTACTTC
J: TRBJ2-5
size: many
D: -
V: TRBV27

CDR3: CSGLLTGVSTDTQYF
DNA: TGCAGCGGCCTTTTAACAGGGGTGAGCACAGATACGCAGTATTTT
J: TRBJ2-3
size: -
D: TRBD1
V: TRBV29-1

CDR3: CASSAGPDTNTQYF
DNA: TGTGCCAGTAGTGCCGGCCCGGACACGAATACGCAGTATTTT
J: TRBJ2-3
size: many
D: -
V: TRBV19

CDR3: CASSHRDRDYEQYF
DNA: TGTGCCAGCAGCCACCGGGACAGAGACTACGAGCAGTACTTC
J: TRBJ2-7
size: many
D: TRBD1
V: TRBV3-1

CDR3: CAIRSQGTTEAFF
DNA: TGTGCCATCCGTTCCCAGGGAACAACTGAAGCTTTCTTT
J: TRBJ1-1
size: -
D: -
V: TRBV6-6

CDR3: CASSSSGRGYYEQFF
DNA: TGTGCCAGCAGTTCGAGCGGGAGAGGCTACTATGAGCAGTTCTTC
J: TRBJ2-1
size: -
D: TRBD2
V: TRBV12-3/TRBV12-4

CDR3: CAISSGSNQPQHF
DNA: TGTGCCATCAGTTCAGGAAGCAATCAGCCCCAGCATTTT
J: TRBJ1-5
size: many
D: -
V: TRBV10-3

CDR3: CASSYTPSGKLYEQYF
DNA: TGTGCCAGCAGTTACACCCCCTCGGGGAAACTGTACGAGCAGTACTTC
J: TRBJ2-7
size: many
D: -
V: TRBV6-2/TRBV6-3

CDR3: CASSIAGGGEQFF
DNA: TGTGCCAGTAGTATAGCAGGAGGTGGTGAGCAGTTCTTC
J: TRBJ2-1
size: few
D: -
V: TRBV19

CDR3: CAISEGVSGYNEAFF
DNA: TGTGCCATCAGTGAAGGGGTCTCCGGGTACAATGAAGCTTTCTTT
J: TRBJ1-1
size: -
D: -
V: TRBV10-3

CDR3: CASSLVGTSDSHEQFF
DNA: TGTGCCAGCAGCTTAGTGGGGACTAGCGATTCCCATGAGCAGTTCTTC
J: TRBJ2-1
size: many
D: TRBD2
V: TRBV7-2

CDR3: CASSPGQGAGEQYF
DNA: TGTGCCAGCAGTCCGGGACAGGGGGCGGGGGAGCAGTACTTC
J: TRBJ2-7
size: many
D: TRBD1
V: TRBV27